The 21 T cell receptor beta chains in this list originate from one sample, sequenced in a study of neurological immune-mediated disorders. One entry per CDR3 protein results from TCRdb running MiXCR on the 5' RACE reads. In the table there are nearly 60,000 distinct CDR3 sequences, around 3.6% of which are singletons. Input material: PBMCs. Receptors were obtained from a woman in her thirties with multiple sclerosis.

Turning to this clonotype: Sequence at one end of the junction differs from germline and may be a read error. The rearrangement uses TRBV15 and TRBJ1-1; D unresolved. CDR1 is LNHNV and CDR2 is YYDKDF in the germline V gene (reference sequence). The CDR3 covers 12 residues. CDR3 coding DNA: TGTGCAACCAGCAGAGGAGACGATGAAGCTTTCTTT. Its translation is CATSRGDDEAFF.

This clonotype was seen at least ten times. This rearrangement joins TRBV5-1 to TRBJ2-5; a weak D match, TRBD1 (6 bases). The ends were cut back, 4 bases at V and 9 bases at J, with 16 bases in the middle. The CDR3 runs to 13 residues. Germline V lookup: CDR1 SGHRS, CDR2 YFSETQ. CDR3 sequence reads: CASSDGQFSAQYF. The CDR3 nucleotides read TGCGCCAGCAGCGACGGACAGTTCTCGGCCCAGTACTTC.

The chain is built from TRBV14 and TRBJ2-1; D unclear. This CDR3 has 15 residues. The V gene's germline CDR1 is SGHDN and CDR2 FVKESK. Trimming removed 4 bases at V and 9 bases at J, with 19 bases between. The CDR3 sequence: CASSRETQIASEQFF. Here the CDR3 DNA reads TGTGCCAGCAGCCGAGAAACACAGATCGCAAGTGAGCAGTTCTTC.

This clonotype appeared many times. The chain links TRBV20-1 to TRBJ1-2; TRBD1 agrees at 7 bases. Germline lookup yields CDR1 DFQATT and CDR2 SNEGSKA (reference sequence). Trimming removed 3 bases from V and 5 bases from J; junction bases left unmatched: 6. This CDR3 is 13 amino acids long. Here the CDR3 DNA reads TGCAGTGCTAGCCAGACAGGGAAGTATGGCTACACCTTC. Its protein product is CSASQTGKYGYTF.

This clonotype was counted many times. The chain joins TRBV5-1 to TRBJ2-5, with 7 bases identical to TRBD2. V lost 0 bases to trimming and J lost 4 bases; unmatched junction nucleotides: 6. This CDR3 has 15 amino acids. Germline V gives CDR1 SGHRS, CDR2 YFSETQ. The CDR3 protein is CASSLAGEGRETQYF. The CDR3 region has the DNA TGCGCCAGCAGCTTGGCCGGGGAGGGAAGAGAGACCCAGTACTTC.

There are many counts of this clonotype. CDR3 amino acids: CASSHNTGVQETQYF. For the CDR3, the DNA is TGCGCCAGCAGCCATAATACAGGGGTCCAAGAGACCCAGTACTTC. V usage is TRBV5-1 and J usage is TRBJ2-5, with 7 bases aligning to TRBD1. The CDR3 covers 15 residues. Trimming took 4 bases from V and 1 from J; bases not matched to a gene: 7. Germline V lookup: CDR1 SGHRS, CDR2 YFSETQ.

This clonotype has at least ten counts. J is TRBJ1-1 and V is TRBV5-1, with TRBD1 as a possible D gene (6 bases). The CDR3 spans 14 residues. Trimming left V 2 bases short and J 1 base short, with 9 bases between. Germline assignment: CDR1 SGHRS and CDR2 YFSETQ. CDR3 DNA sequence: TGCGCCAGCAGCTTTCGGGGGGCGAACACTGAAGCTTTCTTT. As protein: CASSFRGANTEAFF.

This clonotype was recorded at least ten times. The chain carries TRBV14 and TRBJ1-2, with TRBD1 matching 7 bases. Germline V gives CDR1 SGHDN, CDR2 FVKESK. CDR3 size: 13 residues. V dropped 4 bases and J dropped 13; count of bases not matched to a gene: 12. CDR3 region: CASSPDLTGTPTF. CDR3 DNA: TGTGCCAGCAGCCCAGATTTGACAGGGACCCCCACCTTC.

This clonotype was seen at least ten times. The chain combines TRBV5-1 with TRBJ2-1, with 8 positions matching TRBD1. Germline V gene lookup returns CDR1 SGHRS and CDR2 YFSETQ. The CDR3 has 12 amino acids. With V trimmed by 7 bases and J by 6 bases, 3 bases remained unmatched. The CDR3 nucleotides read TGCGCCAGCGGACAGGGCGGCAATGAGCAGTTCTTC. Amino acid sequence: CASGQGGNEQFF.

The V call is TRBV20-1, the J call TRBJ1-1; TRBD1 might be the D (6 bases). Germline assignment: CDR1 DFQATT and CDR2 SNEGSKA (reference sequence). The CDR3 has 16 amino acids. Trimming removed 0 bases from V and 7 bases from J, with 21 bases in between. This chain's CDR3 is CSARDGAQGTKVEAFF. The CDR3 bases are TGCAGTGCTAGAGATGGGGCCCAGGGGACCAAAGTTGAAGCTTTCTTT.

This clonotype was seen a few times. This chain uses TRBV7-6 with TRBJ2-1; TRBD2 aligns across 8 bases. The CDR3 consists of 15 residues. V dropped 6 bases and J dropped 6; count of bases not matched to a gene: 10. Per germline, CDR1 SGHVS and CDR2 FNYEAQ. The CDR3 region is CASSSTSGGFNEQFF. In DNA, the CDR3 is TGTGCCAGCAGTTCCACCAGCGGGGGTTTCAATGAGCAGTTCTTC.

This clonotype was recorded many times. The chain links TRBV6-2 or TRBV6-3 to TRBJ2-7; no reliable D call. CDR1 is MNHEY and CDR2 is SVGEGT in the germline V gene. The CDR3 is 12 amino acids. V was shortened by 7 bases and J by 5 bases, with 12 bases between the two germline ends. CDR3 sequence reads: CASNRKADEQYF. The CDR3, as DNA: TGTGCCAGCAATCGTAAGGCCGACGAGCAGTACTTC.

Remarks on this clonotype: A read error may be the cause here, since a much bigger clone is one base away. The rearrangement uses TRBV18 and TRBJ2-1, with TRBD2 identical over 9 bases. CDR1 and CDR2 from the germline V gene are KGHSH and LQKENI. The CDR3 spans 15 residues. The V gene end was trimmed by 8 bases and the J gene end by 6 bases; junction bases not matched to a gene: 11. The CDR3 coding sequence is TGTGCCAGCCAACCCCAGCTAGCGGGGTCCAATGAGCAGTTCTTC. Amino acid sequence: CASQPQLAGSNEQFF.

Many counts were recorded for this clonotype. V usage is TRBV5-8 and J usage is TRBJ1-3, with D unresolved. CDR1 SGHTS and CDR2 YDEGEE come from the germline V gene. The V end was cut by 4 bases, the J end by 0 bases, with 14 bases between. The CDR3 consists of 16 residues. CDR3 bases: TGTGCCAGCAGCCCTGGGCACGGGTTCTCTGGAAACACCATATATTTT. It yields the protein CASSPGHGFSGNTIYF.

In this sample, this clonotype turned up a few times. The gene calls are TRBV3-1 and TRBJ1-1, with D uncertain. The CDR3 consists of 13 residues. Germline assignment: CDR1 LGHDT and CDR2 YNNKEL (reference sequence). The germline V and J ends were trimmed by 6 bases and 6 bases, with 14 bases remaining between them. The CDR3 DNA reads TGTGCCAGCAGACAACCCGGAGACGCTGAAGCTTTCTTT. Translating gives CASRQPGDAEAFF.

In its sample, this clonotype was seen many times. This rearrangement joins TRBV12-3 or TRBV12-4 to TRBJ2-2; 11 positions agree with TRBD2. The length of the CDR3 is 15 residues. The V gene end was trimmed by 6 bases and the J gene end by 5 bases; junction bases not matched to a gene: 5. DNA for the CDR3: TGTGCCAGCAGACTAGCGGGAGTCCTAACCGGGGAGCTGTTTTTT. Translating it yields CASRLAGVLTGELFF.

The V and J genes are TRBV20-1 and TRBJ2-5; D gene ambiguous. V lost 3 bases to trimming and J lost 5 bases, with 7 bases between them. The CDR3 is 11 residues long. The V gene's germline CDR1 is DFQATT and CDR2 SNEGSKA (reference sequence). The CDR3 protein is CSASFRETQYF. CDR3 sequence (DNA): TGCAGTGCTAGTTTCAGGGAGACCCAGTACTTC.

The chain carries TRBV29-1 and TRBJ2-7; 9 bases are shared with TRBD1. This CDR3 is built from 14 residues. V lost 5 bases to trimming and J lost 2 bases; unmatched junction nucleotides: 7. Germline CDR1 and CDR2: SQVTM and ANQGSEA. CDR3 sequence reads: CSVMTGGSTYEQYF. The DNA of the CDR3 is TGCAGCGTTATGACAGGGGGAAGCACCTACGAGCAGTACTTC.

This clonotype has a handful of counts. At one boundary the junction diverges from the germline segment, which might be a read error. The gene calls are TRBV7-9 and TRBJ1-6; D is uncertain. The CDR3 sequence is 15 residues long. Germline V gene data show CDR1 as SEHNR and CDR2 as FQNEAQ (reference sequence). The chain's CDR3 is CASSLATGMGSPLNF. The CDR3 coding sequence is TGTGCCAGCAGCTTAGCTACCGGAATGGGTTCACCCCTCAACTTT.

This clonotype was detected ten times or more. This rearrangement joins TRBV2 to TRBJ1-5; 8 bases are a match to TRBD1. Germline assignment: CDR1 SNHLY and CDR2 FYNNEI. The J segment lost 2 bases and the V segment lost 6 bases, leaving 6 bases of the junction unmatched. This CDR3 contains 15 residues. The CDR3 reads CASRPTGGRNQPQHF. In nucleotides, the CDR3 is TGTGCCAGCAGGCCCACAGGGGGACGCAATCAGCCCCAGCATTTT.

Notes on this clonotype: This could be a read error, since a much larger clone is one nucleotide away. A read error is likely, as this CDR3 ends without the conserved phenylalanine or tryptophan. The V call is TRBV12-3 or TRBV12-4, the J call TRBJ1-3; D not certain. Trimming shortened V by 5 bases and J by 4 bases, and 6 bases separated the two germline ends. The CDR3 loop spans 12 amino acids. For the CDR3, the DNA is TGTGCCAGCAGTAACCACGGAAACACCATATATATT. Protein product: CASSNHGNTIYI.